This T cell receptor (beta chain) is drawn from a study of blood T cell repertoires in COVID-19. Study in general: T cells, B-cell-depleted T cells, or PBMCs provided the cDNA or gDNA that served as material.

On this clone itself: A read error may produce the germline difference seen at one junction end.

Per germline, CDR1 GTSNPN and CDR2 SVGIG (reference sequence). This CDR3 has 12 amino acids. Assay: immunoSEQ multiplex PCR; the TCRdb copy retains only in-frame clones and omits some. Of some 190,000 clones listed, almost 90% are singletons. This clonotype originated in a man between 18 and 29 years old with active or convalescent COVID-19. The chain carries TRBV30 and TRBJ2-1; 8 bases match TRBD2. Input material: peripheral blood. The DNA of the CDR3 is TGTGCCTGGAGTGTAGGGGGAGCGGGGGTGCTCTTC. Protein: CAWSVGGAGVLF.